This T cell receptor (beta chain) was identified in a study of OX40 agonist ivuxolimab in advanced cancers. Study summary: Cohort: roughly 80% men, mean age 60, aged roughly 23 to 79. Overall study findings and caveats: Patients with a partial response at 0.1-3.0 mg/kg had among the lowest clonal expansion.

The CDR3 spans 13 residues. The V gene end was trimmed by 6 bases and the J gene end by 9 bases; junction bases not matched to a gene: 7. The germline V gene has CDR1 WNHNN and CDR2 SYGVQD (reference sequence). Clones were read by immunoSEQ multiplex PCR, and TCRdb kept only the in-frame ones, dropping some. The table includes approximately 31,000 clones, around nine tenths detected once. As regards this clone: Antigen specificity is unknown.

The V gene is TRBV10-1, the J gene TRBJ2-1; TRBD2 aligns across 8 bases. The clonotype comes from an adult with an advanced solid tumor such as melanoma, head and neck, liver or kidney cancer. Source: CD4+ or CD8+ T cells sorted from blood, taken in a trial of the OX40 agonist ivuxolimab. The CDR3: CASRSGSSGEQFF. The CDR3 DNA sequence: TGCGCCAGCAGAAGCGGGAGTTCGGGTGAGCAGTTCTTC.